This passage covers 28 T cell receptor beta chains from one sample sequenced in a study of OX40 agonist ivuxolimab in advanced cancers. TCRdb's table, derived via immunoSEQ multiplex PCR, lists solely in-frame clones and lacks some. Of about 70,000 clones in the sample, approximately 90% were seen once. This specimen consisted of CD4+ or CD8+ T cells sorted from blood, obtained in a trial of the OX40 agonist ivuxolimab. Receptors were obtained from an adult with an advanced solid tumor such as melanoma, head and neck, liver or kidney cancer.

The V call is TRBV2, the J call TRBJ2-5, with D uncertain. The DNA matches TRBJ2-7 better at its end, which makes the J call doubtful. Germline CDR1 and CDR2: SNHLY and FYNNEI. The CDR3 is 11 amino acids. Written as DNA, the CDR3 is TGTGCCAGCAGAATTAACTACGAGCAGTACTTC. Its translation: CASRINYEQYF.

The chain is built from TRBV7-9 and TRBJ1-4; D is unresolved. Germline V gene data show CDR1 as SEHNR and CDR2 as FQNEAQ (reference sequence). This CDR3 spans 14 amino acids. V shed 5 bases and J shed 8 bases, with 15 bases lying between them. The CDR3 sequence is CASSLGNGGEKLFF. The CDR3 DNA follows: TGTGCCAGCAGCCTTGGGAACGGAGGCGAAAAACTGTTTTTT.

The gene calls are TRBV11-3 and TRBJ1-1, with a tentative D call TRBD1 (6 bases). The CDR3 sequence is 15 residues long. Germline CDR1 is SGHNT and CDR2 is YENEEA. V lost 5 bases, J lost 5 bases, and 18 bases lay in between. This CDR3 reads CASSRGGGGSTEAFF. Written as DNA, the CDR3 is TGTGCCAGCAGCCGGGGCGGGGGCGGAAGTACTGAAGCTTTCTTT.

The chain uses TRBV9 and TRBJ2-5; D may correspond to TRBD1 or TRBD2 (5 bases each). This CDR3 spans 15 amino acids. The germline gives CDR1 SGDLS, CDR2 YYNGEE. V dropped 2 bases and J dropped 1 base, with 12 bases sitting between them. CDR3 amino acids: CASSVSWGTQETQYF. CDR3 DNA: TGTGCCAGCAGCGTGTCCTGGGGGACCCAAGAGACCCAGTACTTC.

This clone has just a few counts. The V and J genes are TRBV11-3 and TRBJ2-3; 11 bases agree with TRBD1. Germline trimming cut 4 bases from V and 7 bases from J; bases unmatched to any gene: 7. The CDR3 has 15 residues. Germline CDR1 SGHNT, CDR2 YENEEA. The CDR3 loop is CASSSSGQGAYTQYF. For the CDR3, the DNA is TGTGCCAGCAGCTCCTCCGGACAGGGGGCGTATACGCAGTATTTT.

This clone was observed a single time. This rearrangement joins TRBV11-3 to TRBJ2-5; TRBD2 matches at 8 bases. The trim removed 1 base at V and 5 bases at J, leaving 6 bases unmatched. CDR3 length equals 15 residues. Germline V gene data show CDR1 as SGHNT and CDR2 as YENEEA. The CDR3 sequence: CASSLGGTSGETQYF. The CDR3 DNA reads as TGTGCCAGCAGCTTAGGGGGGACTAGTGGCGAGACCCAGTACTTC.

The V call is TRBV7-8, the J call TRBJ2-3; 10 bases align to TRBD1. V lost 3 bases to trimming and J lost 2 bases; unmatched junction nucleotides: 5. The CDR3 spans 16 residues. The germline gives CDR1 SGHVS, CDR2 FQNEAQ. The CDR3 reads CASSFRDRGLTDTQYF. DNA for the CDR3: TGTGCCAGCAGCTTCCGGGACAGGGGACTCACAGATACGCAGTATTTT.

The chain joins TRBV20-1 to TRBJ2-5; D not resolved. Germline assignment: CDR1 DFQATT and CDR2 SNEGSKA (reference sequence). Trimming removed 5 bases at V and 7 bases at J, with 11 bases between. The CDR3 is 11 amino acids. For the CDR3, the DNA is TGCAGTGCTTTTGCAATTGGGACCCAGTACTTC. Protein: CSAFAIGTQYF.

The chain couples TRBV10-3 to TRBJ1-3; 9 bases match TRBD1. The length of the CDR3 is 14 residues. Germline V lookup: CDR1 ENHRY, CDR2 SYGVKD. The trim removed 8 bases at V and 4 bases at J, leaving 6 bases unmatched. CDR3 in amino acids: CAILGTGTGNTIYF. The DNA for the CDR3 is TGTGCCATCCTCGGGACAGGGACCGGAAACACCATATATTTT.

The CDR3 DNA reads as TGTGCCAGCAGGCGACACAGGGCGCGAGAGACCCAGTACTTC. Translated, it gives CASRRHRARETQYF. V is TRBV6-5 and J is TRBJ2-5; tentative D call: TRBD1 (6 bases). V was clipped by 6 bases and J by 4 bases, with 15 bases between them. Germline V lookup: CDR1 MNHEY, CDR2 SVGAGI. CDR3 length: 14 residues.

V is TRBV27 and J is TRBJ1-2; TRBD1 might be the D (5 bases). The CDR3 sequence is 15 residues long. CDR1 MNHEY and CDR2 SMNVEV come from the germline V gene (reference sequence). V lost 3 bases and J 1 base, leaving 12 bases between the germline ends. In DNA, the CDR3 is TGTGCCAGCAGTTTGGAGGGGCTTGGTAACTATGGCTACACCTTC. It translates to CASSLEGLGNYGYTF.

CDR3 nucleotides: TGCGCCAGCAGCCCTGGCAGGGGGCAGCCGGAGACCCAGTACTTC. Amino acid sequence: CASSPGRGQPETQYF. The gene calls are TRBV5-1 and TRBJ2-5; TRBD1 agrees at 8 bases. This CDR3 contains 15 residues. Trimming cost V 4 bases and J 5 bases; bases outside gene matches: 10. In germline, CDR1 is SGHRS, CDR2 YFSETQ.

This clone was observed a few times. V is TRBV19 and J is TRBJ1-3, with D possibly matching TRBD1 (6 bases). The CDR3 sequence is 15 residues long. Germline V gene data show CDR1 as LNHDA and CDR2 as SQIVND (reference sequence). V dropped 5 bases and J dropped 0 bases, with 11 bases sitting between them. The CDR3 coding sequence is TGTGCCAGTAGTGAGGGGGTTTTCTCTGGAAACACCATATATTTT. This gives the protein CASSEGVFSGNTIYF.

The CDR3 coding sequence is TGTGCCAGCAGCTTAGCGAGGGGGCGCGTCACTGAAGCTTTCTTT. Protein: CASSLARGRVTEAFF. V gene TRBV11-2 combines with J gene TRBJ1-1; 7 positions match TRBD1. Losses at the gene ends were 1 base for V and 4 bases for J; bases not matched to a gene: 6. Germline CDR1 and CDR2: SGHAT and FQNNGV. The CDR3 has 15 residues.

The CDR3 nucleotides are TGTGCCAGCAGTTACTCGAGGGACAGCTATAATTCACCCCTCCACTTT. This gives the protein CASSYSRDSYNSPLHF. The V gene is TRBV6-5, the J gene TRBJ1-6; 7 nucleotides align to TRBD1. The V gene end was trimmed by 0 bases and the J gene end by 3 bases; junction bases not matched to a gene: 2. Germline lookup yields CDR1 MNHEY and CDR2 SVGAGI. CDR3 size: 16 residues.

The chain joins TRBV7-3 to TRBJ2-3; tentative D call: TRBD1 (7 bases). The CDR3 is 14 residues long. V was clipped by 8 bases and J by 3 bases, with 15 bases between them. Germline values: CDR1 SGHTA, CDR2 FQGTGA. The CDR3 DNA reads TGTGCCAGCCGAGCAGGGGGGTTGACAGATACGCAGTATTTT. Encoded protein: CASRAGGLTDTQYF.

The CDR3 nucleotides read TGTGCCAGCAGCTTCCAGGGGAATACGCAGTATTTT. This codes for CASSFQGNTQYF. This chain links TRBV5-6 with TRBJ2-3, with D maybe TRBD1 (6 bases). Trimming stripped 2 bases from V and 7 bases from J, with 8 bases between. This CDR3 comprises 12 residues. Germline-derived CDR1 and CDR2 are SGHDT and YYEEEE.

The chain links TRBV11-3 to TRBJ1-6; D is unresolved. The ends were cut back, 10 bases at V and 6 bases at J, with 16 bases in the middle. Germline CDR1 and CDR2: SGHNT and YENEEA. The CDR3 is 14 residues long. The CDR3 reads CATRKERINSPLHF. The CDR3 region has the DNA TGTGCCACCCGTAAGGAACGGATTAATTCACCCCTCCACTTT.

This clone was seen a single time. The junction differs from germline at one of its ends, possibly a read error. The rearrangement uses TRBV29-1 and TRBJ1-2; no clear D gene. CDR1 is SQVTM, CDR2 ANQGSEA, per germline. The CDR3 runs to 12 residues. The CDR3 protein is CSVGLGNYDYTF. Here the CDR3 DNA reads TGCAGCGTTGGATTGGGCAACTATGACTACACCTTC. The entire variable domain, with the rest obtained from reference TRBV29-1 and TRBJ1-2, is as follows: SAVISQKPSRDICQRGTSLTIQCQVDSQVTMMFWYRQQPGQSLTLIATANQGSEATYESGFVIDKFPISRPNLTFSTLTVSNMSPEDSSIYLCSVGLGNYDYTFGSGTRLTVV.

This chain links TRBV28 with TRBJ1-6; weak D call: TRBD1 (5 bases). Trimming removed 4 bases at V and 3 bases at J, with 13 bases between. This CDR3 contains 16 residues. Germline values: CDR1 MDHEN, CDR2 SYDVKM. CDR3: CASSWGTRNYNSPLHF. The DNA for the CDR3 is TGTGCCAGCAGTTGGGGGACGCGGAACTATAATTCACCCCTCCACTTT.

The chain joins TRBV11-1 to TRBJ1-3; possibly TRBD1 for D (5 bases). The CDR3 sequence is 15 residues long. Deletions cut 5 bases from V and 0 bases from J, with 11 bases between. Germline V gene lookup returns CDR1 SGHAT and CDR2 FQDESV (reference sequence). The CDR3 DNA reads as TGTGCCAGCAGCGCGACAGCCGCCTCTGGAAACACCATATATTTT. Translating gives CASSATAASGNTIYF.

The chain combines TRBV5-1 with TRBJ1-1, with D tentatively TRBD1 (5 bases). CDR1 is SGHRS and CDR2 is YFSETQ in the germline V gene. CDR3 length equals 14 residues. The V and J ends lost 0 bases and 6 bases respectively, with 12 bases between them. The CDR3 DNA follows: TGCGCCAGCAGCTTGGGAAGCAGGGACCCTGAAGCTTTCTTT. This sequence encodes CASSLGSRDPEAFF. The whole variable domain, remainder taken from reference TRBV5-1 and TRBJ1-1, is KAGVTQTPRYLIKTRGQQVTLSCSPISGHRSVSWYQQTPGQGLQFLFEYFSETQRNKGNFPGRFSGRQFSNSRSEMNVSTLELGDSALYLCASSLGSRDPEAFFGQGTRLTVV.

The J gene is TRBJ1-4, the V gene TRBV5-1, with 7 nucleotides matching TRBD1. Germline V gives CDR1 SGHRS, CDR2 YFSETQ. V lost 4 bases and J lost 3; bases outside the gene matches: 3. This CDR3 has 14 amino acids. CDR3 DNA: TGCGCCAGCAGCCCAGGGGGACCTAATGAAAAACTGTTTTTT. As protein: CASSPGGPNEKLFF.

DNA of the CDR3: TGTGCCAGCAGTGAGGTCCCAGGGTTCAACTATGGCTACACCTTC. This gives the protein CASSEVPGFNYGYTF. This chain connects TRBV5-5 to TRBJ1-2; D may be TRBD1 (5 bases). Germline V gene lookup returns CDR1 SGHKS and CDR2 YYEKEE (reference sequence). The CDR3 has 15 amino acids. V was shortened by 5 bases and J by 2 bases, with 16 bases between the two germline ends.

This chain connects TRBV4-1 to TRBJ2-5, with D perhaps matching TRBD1 or TRBD2 (5 bases each). CDR3 length: 15 residues. In germline, CDR1 is MGHRA, CDR2 YSYEKL. Trimming removed 1 base from V and 4 bases from J, with 13 bases in between. CDR3 sequence (DNA): TGCGCCAGCAGCCAAGTAGGGACGGGACGAGAGACCCAGTACTTC. This codes for CASSQVGTGRETQYF.

This chain joins TRBV6-6 and TRBJ1-5; D remains unclear. Germline V gene sequence: CDR1 MNHNY, CDR2 SVGAGI (reference sequence). V lost 6 bases, J lost 0 bases, and 6 bases lay in between. The CDR3 runs 13 residues. The CDR3 sequence is CASRGYSNQPQHF. CDR3 DNA sequence: TGTGCCAGCAGGGGGTATAGCAATCAGCCCCAGCATTTT.

The rearrangement links TRBV28 to TRBJ2-1; the D is unclear. Germline V gene data show CDR1 as MDHEN and CDR2 as SYDVKM. Trimming stripped 6 bases from V and 0 bases from J, with 15 bases between. This CDR3 spans 16 amino acids. CDR3 residues: CASSEFLGRSYNEQFF. The CDR3, as DNA: TGTGCCAGCAGCGAATTTCTCGGGCGCTCCTACAATGAGCAGTTCTTC.

Here the CDR3 reads CASRPKNTGELFF. The CDR3 DNA sequence: TGTGCCAGTAGACCTAAGAACACCGGGGAGCTGTTTTTT. The chain couples TRBV19 to TRBJ2-2; the D is unclear. Germline CDR1 LNHDA, CDR2 SQIVND (reference sequence). The CDR3 length is 13 residues. With 6 bases removed from V and 1 base from J, the gap between germline ends came to 6 bases.